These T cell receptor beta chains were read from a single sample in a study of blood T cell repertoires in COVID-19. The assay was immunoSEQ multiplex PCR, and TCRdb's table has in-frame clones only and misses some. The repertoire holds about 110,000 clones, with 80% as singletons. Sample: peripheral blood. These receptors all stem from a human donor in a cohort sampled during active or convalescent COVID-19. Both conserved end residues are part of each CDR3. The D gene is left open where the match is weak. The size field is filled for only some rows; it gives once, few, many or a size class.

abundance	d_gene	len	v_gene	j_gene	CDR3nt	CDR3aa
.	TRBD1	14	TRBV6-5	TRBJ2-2	TGTGCCAGCAGCCACGACAGGGTTACCGGGGAGCTGTTTTTT	CASSHDRVTGELFF
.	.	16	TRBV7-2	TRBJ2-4	TGTGCCAGCAGCTTAGAGGGGGTCGGAGCCAAAAACATTCAGTACTTC	CASSLEGVGAKNIQYF
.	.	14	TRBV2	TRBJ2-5	TGTGCCAGCAGTGCTGGGGATTCGGGGGAGACCCAGTACTTC	CASSAGDSGETQYF
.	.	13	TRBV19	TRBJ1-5	TGTGCCAGTAGCTTCAGGGGTTGGCAGCCCCAGCATTTT	CASSFRGWQPQHF
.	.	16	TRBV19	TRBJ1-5	TGTGCCAGTAGTATCTTCGGGACAAGTAGCAATCAGCCCCAGCATTTT	CASSIFGTSSNQPQHF
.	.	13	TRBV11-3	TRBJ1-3	TGTGCCAGCAGCTTAGATGTGGCGGACACCATATATTTT	CASSLDVADTIYF
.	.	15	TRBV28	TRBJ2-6	TGTGCCAGCTGTGGTCAGTTGACTGGGGCCAACGTCCTGACTTTC	CASCGQLTGANVLTF
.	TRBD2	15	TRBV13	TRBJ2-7	TGTGCCAGCAGCTCGACGTGGACGGGAGGAGGCGAGCAGTACTTC	CASSSTWTGGGEQYF
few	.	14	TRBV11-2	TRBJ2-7	TGTGCCAGCAGCCCGATAGAGGTCCTCTACGAGCAGTACTTC	CASSPIEVLYEQYF
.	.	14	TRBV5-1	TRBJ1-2	TGCGCCAGCAGCTCCGCAGGGATGAACTATGGCTACACCTTC	CASSSAGMNYGYTF
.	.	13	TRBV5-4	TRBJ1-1	TGTGCCAGCAGCACAGGACGGTACACTGAAGCTTTCTTT	CASSTGRYTEAFF
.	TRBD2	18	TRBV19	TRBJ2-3	TGTGCCAGTAGTATAGGCGGACTAGCGGGAGTAATCACAGATACGCAGTATTTT	CASSIGGLAGVITDTQYF
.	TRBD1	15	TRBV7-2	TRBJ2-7	TGTGCCAGCAGCTTAAGTCAGGGGGCAAAATACGAGCAGTACTTC	CASSLSQGAKYEQYF
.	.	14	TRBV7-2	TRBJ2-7	TGTGCCAGCAGCTGGATAGTGGGAGTCTGGGAGCAGTACTTC	CASSWIVGVWEQYF
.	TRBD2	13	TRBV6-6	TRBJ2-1	TGTGCCAGCAAAGAGCGGGACTCACATGAGCAGTTCTTC	CASKERDSHEQFF
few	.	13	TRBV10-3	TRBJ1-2	TGTGCCATCAGTGAGTCGGCAGGCCATGGCTACACCTTC	CAISESAGHGYTF
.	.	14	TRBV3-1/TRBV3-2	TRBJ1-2	TGTGCCAGCAGCCTTACCGGCCCAGGGTCTGGCTACACCTTC	CASSLTGPGSGYTF
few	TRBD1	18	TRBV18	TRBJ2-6	TGTGCCAGCTCACCAGGGTGGGACAGGGGATCTGGGGCCAACGTCCTGACTTTC	CASSPGWDRGSGANVLTF